This is a list of T cell receptor beta chains from one sample in a study of tumour-infiltrating T cells in Burkitt lymphoma. The assay was immunoSEQ multiplex PCR, and TCRdb's table has in-frame clones only and misses some. The sample includes about 4,500 clones, under 25% seen only once; the top ten take about 28%. Sequenced material: tumor tissue. The origin of the receptors is a human donor with diffuse large B-cell lymphoma. Each CDR3 is given with its conserved first and last residue.

V,J,CDR3
TRBV4-3,TRBJ2-3,CASSQETTYTDTQYF
TRBV4-3,TRBJ1-4,CASSQAGTMEEKLFF
TRBV28,TRBJ1-2,CASLRDRKYHGYTF
TRBV28,TRBJ1-2,CAIHVQGIDKGGYTF
TRBV14,TRBJ2-2,CASSPGQIITGELFF
TRBV15,TRBJ1-5,CATSLDRLGLKHF
TRBV6-1,TRBJ2-4,CASSPGGAGKNIQYF
TRBV10-3,TRBJ2-1,CAIRASARAEQFF
TRBV19,TRBJ2-3,CASSIAEVGTDTQYF
TRBV6-1,TRBJ2-1,CASKLAGGHEQFF
TRBV19,TRBJ1-1,CASTSGGFNTEAFF
TRBV18,TRBJ2-4,CASSPPGLAGGPAKNIQYF
TRBV5-1,TRBJ2-1,CASSFPISPSRDYNEQFF
TRBV7-2,TRBJ2-7,CASSPTVYEQYF
TRBV5-1,TRBJ2-1,CASSRTPDYNEQFF
TRBV13,TRBJ2-7,CASSLWGKREGARQYF
TRBV7-9,TRBJ1-1,CASSTRIQGEAFF
TRBV6-5,TRBJ2-7,CASGLTGGPGEQYF
TRBV27,TRBJ2-1,CASSLTATGTGSRKQFF
TRBV14,TRBJ1-5,CASSRDGGMPQHF
TRBV5-5,TRBJ2-2,CASSLSLAGGPNTGELFF
TRBV5-5,TRBJ1-1,CASSLVWGGASEAFF
TRBV19,TRBJ1-2,CASSITHNYGYTF
TRBV28,TRBJ1-1,CASKVSLGGMNTEAFF
TRBV18,TRBJ2-3,CASSQIGLAGSRTADTQYF
TRBV27,TRBJ2-5,CASSPHPQGKETQYF
TRBV19,TRBJ2-3,CASRAGEAPDTQYF
TRBV5-1,TRBJ1-1,CASSLESGAWTEAFF
TRBV30,TRBJ1-1,CAWSVRENTEAFF
TRBV27,TRBJ2-1,CASRSSTSGFYNEQFF